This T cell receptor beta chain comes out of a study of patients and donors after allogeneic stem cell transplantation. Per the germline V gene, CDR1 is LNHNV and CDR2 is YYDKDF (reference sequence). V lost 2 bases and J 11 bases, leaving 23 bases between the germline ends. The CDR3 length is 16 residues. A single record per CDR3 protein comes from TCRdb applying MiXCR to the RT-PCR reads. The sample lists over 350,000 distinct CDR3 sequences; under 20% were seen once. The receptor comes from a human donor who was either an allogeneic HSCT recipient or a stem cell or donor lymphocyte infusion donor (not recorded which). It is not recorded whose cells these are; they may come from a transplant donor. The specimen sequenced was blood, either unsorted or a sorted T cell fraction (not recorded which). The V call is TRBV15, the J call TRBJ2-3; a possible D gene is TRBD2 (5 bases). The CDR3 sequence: CATSRPGFGPTSGQYF. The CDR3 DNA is TGTGCCACCAGCAGACCGGGGTTTGGACCTACCTCTGGGCAGTATTTT.